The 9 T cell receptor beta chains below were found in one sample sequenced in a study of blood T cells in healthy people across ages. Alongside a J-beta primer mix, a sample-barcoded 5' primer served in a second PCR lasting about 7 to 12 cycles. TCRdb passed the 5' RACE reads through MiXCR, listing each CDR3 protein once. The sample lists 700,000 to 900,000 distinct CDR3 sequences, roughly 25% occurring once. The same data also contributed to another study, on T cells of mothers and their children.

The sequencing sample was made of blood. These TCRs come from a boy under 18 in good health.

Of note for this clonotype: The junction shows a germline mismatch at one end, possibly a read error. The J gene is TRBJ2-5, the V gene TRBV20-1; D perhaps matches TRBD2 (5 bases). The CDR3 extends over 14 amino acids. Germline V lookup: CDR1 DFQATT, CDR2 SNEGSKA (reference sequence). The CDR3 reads CSASPGVLKETQCF. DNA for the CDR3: TGCAGTGCTAGCCCCGGGGTTCTAAAAGAGACCCAGTGCTTC.

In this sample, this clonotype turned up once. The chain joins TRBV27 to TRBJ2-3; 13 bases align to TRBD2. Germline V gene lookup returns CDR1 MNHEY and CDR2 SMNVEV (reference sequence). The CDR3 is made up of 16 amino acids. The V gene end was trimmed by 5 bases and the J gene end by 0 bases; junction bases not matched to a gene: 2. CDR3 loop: CASSPTSGGSTDTQYF. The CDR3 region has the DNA TGTGCCAGCAGTCCGACTAGCGGGGGGAGCACAGATACGCAGTATTTT.

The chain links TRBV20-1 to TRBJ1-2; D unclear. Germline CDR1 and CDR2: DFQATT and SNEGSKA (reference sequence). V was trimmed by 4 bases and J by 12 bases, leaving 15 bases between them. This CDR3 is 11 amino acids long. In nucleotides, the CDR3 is TGCAGTGCTAAAGTTACAGATTCCCACACCTTC. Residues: CSAKVTDSHTF.

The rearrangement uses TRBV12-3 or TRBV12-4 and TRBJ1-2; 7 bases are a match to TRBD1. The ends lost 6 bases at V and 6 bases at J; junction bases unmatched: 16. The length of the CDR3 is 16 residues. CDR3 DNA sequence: TGTGCCAGCAGCACAGACAGGGTCACGAAAGTCGATGGCTACACCTTC. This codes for CASSTDRVTKVDGYTF.

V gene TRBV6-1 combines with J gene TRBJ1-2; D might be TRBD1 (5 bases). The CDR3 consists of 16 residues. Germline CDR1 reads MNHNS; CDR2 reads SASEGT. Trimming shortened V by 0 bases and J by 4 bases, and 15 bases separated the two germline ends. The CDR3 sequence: CASSEALSQAGYGYTF. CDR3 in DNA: TGTGCCAGCAGTGAAGCGCTGTCACAGGCCGGCTATGGCTACACCTTC.

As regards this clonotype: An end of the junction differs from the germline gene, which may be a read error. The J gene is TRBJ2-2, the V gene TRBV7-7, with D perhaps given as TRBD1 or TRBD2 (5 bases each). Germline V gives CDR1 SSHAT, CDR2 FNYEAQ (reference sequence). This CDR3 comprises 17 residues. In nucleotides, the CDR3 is TGTGCTAGCAGCCCGTTCTCCGGGACGGTGTCTTCCGGGGAGCTGTTTTTT. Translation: CASSPFSGTVSSGELFF.

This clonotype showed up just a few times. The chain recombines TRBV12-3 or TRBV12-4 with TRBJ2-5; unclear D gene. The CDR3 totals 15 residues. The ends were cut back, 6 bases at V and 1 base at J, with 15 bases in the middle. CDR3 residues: CASSRSRQAQETQYF. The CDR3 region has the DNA TGTGCCAGCAGCCGCTCGCGGCAGGCCCAAGAGACCCAGTACTTC.

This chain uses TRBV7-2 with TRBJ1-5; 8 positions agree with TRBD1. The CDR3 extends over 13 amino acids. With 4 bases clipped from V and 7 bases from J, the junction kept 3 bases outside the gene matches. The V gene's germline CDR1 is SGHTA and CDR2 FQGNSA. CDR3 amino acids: CASSWTGRQPQHF. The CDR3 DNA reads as TGTGCCAGCAGCTGGACAGGGAGGCAGCCCCAGCATTTT.

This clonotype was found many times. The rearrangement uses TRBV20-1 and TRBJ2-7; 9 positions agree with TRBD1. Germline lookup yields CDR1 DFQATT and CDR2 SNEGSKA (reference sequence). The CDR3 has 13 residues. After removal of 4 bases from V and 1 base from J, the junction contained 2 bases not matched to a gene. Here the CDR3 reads CSATGTGSYEQYF. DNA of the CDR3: TGCAGTGCTACGGGGACAGGGTCCTACGAGCAGTACTTC.